The T cell receptor (beta chain) described here comes from a study of identical twins. Study-level findings and limits: A lower insertion count was a feature of abundant cord blood beta clonotypes, with no such feature in memory repertoires.

The germline V gene has CDR1 DFQATT and CDR2 SNEGSKA (reference sequence). The CDR3 is made up of 14 amino acids. Trimming removed 5 bases at V and 3 bases at J, with 17 bases between. Via MiXCR, TCRdb re-called the 5' RACE reads, giving one row per CDR3 protein. The data show some 200,000 distinct CDR3 sequences, with around 8% seen just once and 1.5% to 2.5% held by the top ten. This clonotype was seen only a few times. What it recognizes is unknown. This sample was shared with a second study, whose subject was yellow fever vaccine responses in identical twins.

The V call is TRBV20-1, the J call TRBJ2-7, with D tentatively TRBD1 or TRBD2 (5 bases each). Sequencing used memory (CD45RO+) T cells sorted from blood. The sequence derives from a woman in her late teens or twenties in good health. The chain's CDR3 is CSADLPGTFYEQYF. The CDR3 DNA is TGCAGTGCTGATTTACCCGGGACCTTCTACGAGCAGTACTTC.